Sequencing of this TCR beta chain was carried out in a study of blood T cell repertoires in COVID-19. As for the study in general: What the recovered Cohort 3 donors had was two negative PCRs, clearance, or symptom resolution. Nucleic acid was either cDNA or gDNA, and it came from T cells, B-cell-depleted T cells, or PBMCs.

The study recruited people aged about 18 to 95 years across approximately 25 US areas. V lost 6 bases, J lost 6 bases, and 5 bases lay in between. CDR1 is SEHNR, CDR2 FQNEAQ, per germline (reference sequence). There are 11 residues in the CDR3. Methods used by the authors: How many nucleated cells were present was estimated from reference gene primer amplification. Clones were read by immunoSEQ multiplex PCR, and TCRdb kept only the in-frame ones, dropping some. V, J and clone size derive from that table, while D and trimming were established from the DNA sequence. The sample includes around 360,000 clones, around 87% seen only once; the top ten take roughly 2%.

The sample consisted of PBMCs or T cells enriched from blood (not recorded which). The source is a man between 40 and 49 years old in a cohort exposed to, infected with or recovered from COVID-19 (not recorded which). This chain uses TRBV7-9 with TRBJ2-2; D not resolved. The chain's CDR3 is CASSGPGELFF. The CDR3 DNA reads as TGTGCCAGCAGTGGGCCCGGGGAGCTGTTTTTT.